The 11 T cell receptor beta chains reported below all come from one sample, sequenced in a study of blood T cell repertoires in COVID-19. Assay used: immunoSEQ multiplex PCR; TCRdb lists only in-frame clones, some missing. The sample records under 250,000 clones, more than 80% being singletons. Material: PBMCs or T cells enriched from blood (not recorded which). These receptors all come from a woman between 18 and 30 years old in a cohort exposed to, infected with or recovered from COVID-19 (not recorded which).

This sequence joins TRBV5-8 and TRBJ2-3; 7 positions match TRBD1. The trim removed 4 bases at V and 5 bases at J, leaving 4 bases unmatched. The germline V gene has CDR1 SGHTS and CDR2 YDEGEE. CDR3 size: 13 residues. This chain's CDR3 is CASSTRGRDTQYF. The CDR3 DNA sequence: TGTGCCAGCAGCACGAGGGGGCGAGATACGCAGTATTTT.

This clone showed up just once. The V call is TRBV19, the J call TRBJ2-1; D possibly corresponds to TRBD2 (6 bases). CDR1 is LNHDA, CDR2 SQIVND, per germline (reference sequence). V was shortened by 8 bases and J by 8 bases, with 7 bases between the two germline ends. The CDR3 runs to 10 residues. The CDR3 coding sequence is TGTGCCAGTGGGGAGGATGAGCAGTTCTTC. Amino acids: CASGEDEQFF.

The V and J genes are TRBV19 and TRBJ2-3, with D unresolved. The CDR3 has 15 amino acids. Germline loops: CDR1 LNHDA, CDR2 SQIVND (reference sequence). Trimming shortened V by 1 base and J by 2 bases, and 10 bases separated the two germline ends. Here the CDR3 DNA reads TGTGCCAGTAGTATAGGCCCCCAGGTCACAGATACGCAGTATTTT. Translated, it gives CASSIGPQVTDTQYF.

This clone has only a few counts. This rearrangement joins TRBV29-1 to TRBJ2-2, with TRBD2 matching over 7 bases. This CDR3 region has 13 residues. CDR1 is SQVTM and CDR2 is ANQGSEA in the germline V gene. J gave up 3 bases and V 5 bases, and 3 bases lay outside the gene matches. CDR3 coding DNA: TGCAGCGTTATTAGCGGGCACACCGGGGAGCTGTTTTTT. Its protein is CSVISGHTGELFF.

The chain joins TRBV7-3 to TRBJ1-1, with D uncertain. The CDR3 totals 14 residues. In germline, CDR1 is SGHTA, CDR2 FQGTGA. V lost 1 base and J 7 bases, leaving 13 bases between the germline ends. CDR3 in amino acids: CASSLSPFEGEAFF. For the CDR3, the DNA is TGTGCCAGCAGCTTAAGCCCCTTTGAGGGTGAAGCTTTCTTT.

This clone came up a few times. The chain combines TRBV28 with TRBJ1-5; 7 bases map to TRBD1. The trim removed 7 bases at V and 5 bases at J, leaving 8 bases unmatched. This CDR3 has 14 amino acids. Germline values: CDR1 MDHEN, CDR2 SYDVKM. The CDR3, as DNA: TGTGCCAGCATTCCGGGACAGATTTATCAGCCCCAGCATTTT. Protein product: CASIPGQIYQPQHF. Using reference TRBV28 and TRBJ1-5 for the parts outside the CDR3, the full variable domain is DVKVTQSSRYLVKRTGEKVFLECVQDMDHENMFWYRQDPGLGLRLIYFSYDVKMKEKGDIPEGYSVSREKKERFSLILESASTNQTSMYLCASIPGQIYQPQHFGDGTRLSIL.

The chain links TRBV19 to TRBJ2-5; TRBD2 matches 8 bases. Germline-derived CDR1 and CDR2 are LNHDA and SQIVND (reference sequence). This CDR3 comprises 14 residues. With 7 bases clipped from V and 1 base from J, the junction kept 5 bases outside the gene matches. CDR3 in DNA: TGTGCCAGTAATTCGCGGGGGGCCCAAGAGACCCAGTACTTC. Translating it yields CASNSRGAQETQYF.

The rearrangement joins TRBV5-1 to TRBJ2-7; 7 positions agree with TRBD1. Unmatched junction bases numbered 10, after V lost 4 bases and J lost 6 bases. This CDR3 comprises 14 residues. Germline V gene lookup returns CDR1 SGHRS and CDR2 YFSETQ. The CDR3 is CASSPDRENGEQYF. The CDR3 DNA reads TGCGCCAGCAGCCCCGACAGGGAAAATGGCGAGCAGTACTTC.

The J gene is TRBJ2-3, the V gene TRBV21-1; the table's D call, TRBD2, has no DNA check behind it. TRBV21-1 is shown as a pseudogene. The CDR3 sequence is 17 residues long. The CDR3 DNA reads TGTGCCAGCAGCAGCCCGGGAGACCTTCAACTCACAGATACGCAGTATTTT. Translating it yields CASSSPGDLQLTDTQYF.

This rearrangement joins TRBV27 to TRBJ1-5; TRBD1 might be the D (6 bases). The CDR3 length is 14 residues. CDR1 is MNHEY and CDR2 is SMNVEV in the germline V gene (reference sequence). The germline V and J ends were trimmed by 3 bases and 5 bases, with 11 bases remaining between them. CDR3 nucleotides: TGTGCCAGCAGTTTTGGCAGGGGAGATCAGCCCCAGCATTTT. This gives the protein CASSFGRGDQPQHF.

This chain connects TRBV18 to TRBJ1-1; 8 nucleotides line up with TRBD1. The V segment lost 2 bases and the J segment 3 bases; nucleotides outside the gene matches: 5. The germline V gene has CDR1 KGHSH and CDR2 LQKENI. This CDR3 is built from 15 residues. The CDR3 DNA is TGTGCCAGCTCACCAATCGGACAGGGAGACACTGAAGCTTTCTTT. Translating it yields CASSPIGQGDTEAFF.